The rows below give T cell receptor beta chains drawn from one sample of a study of cytomegalovirus exposure and HLA in healthy donors. The repertoire was sequenced with immunoSEQ multiplex PCR; TCRdb's copy has only in-frame clones and lacks some. The sample lists over 200,000 clones; around 80% were seen once. The sequenced sample was PBMCs. The origin of the receptors is a woman aged 25 to 39 in good health and CMV-seropositive. The CDR3 runs from the conserved cysteine through the conserved F or W. Each record gives: D gene, clone size, J gene, V gene, CDR3 DNA, CDR3 protein. D genes are given only for firm matches. Rows may omit the clone size; those that give it use once, few, many or a size class.

. medium-sized TRBJ2-2 TRBV4-3 TGCGCCAGCAGCCCCCCCGGTACCGAAACGAACACCGGGGAGCTGTTTTTT CASSPPGTETNTGELFF
TRBD1 . TRBJ1-1 TRBV7-2 TGTGCCAGCAGCGCAAGCGGGACAGAACCAAAAGCTTTCTTT CASSASGTEPKAFF
. . TRBJ2-7 TRBV28 TGTGCCAGCGGGTCCGCGGGGGCCCCCAAGAACGAGCAGTACTTC CASGSAGAPKNEQYF
. . TRBJ2-3 TRBV19 TGTGCCAGTAGTATAGATCAGGCGGGAGATACGCAGTATTTT CASSIDQAGDTQYF
. . TRBJ1-2 TRBV13 TGTGCCAGCAGCTTAGCTAGCAGGGAAGGCTACACCTTC CASSLASREGYTF
TRBD1 . TRBJ1-2 TRBV6-5 TGTGCCAGCAGGATGGGAGGACAGGGCCATGGCTACACCTTC CASRMGGQGHGYTF
. few TRBJ2-7 TRBV4-1 TGCGCCAGCAGCCAAGATGATGCGGGGAACTCCTACGAGCAGTACTTC CASSQDDAGNSYEQYF
. few TRBJ1-2 TRBV10-3 TGTGCCGCCTCGTTGGAGATGAGGAATGGCTACACCTTC CAASLEMRNGYTF
. . TRBJ1-1 TRBV9 TGTGCCAGCAGCGTAGTAGACAGGCCTGAAGCTTTCTTT CASSVVDRPEAFF
. . TRBJ2-3 TRBV10-1 TGCGCCAGCAGTGAGTCGGGGATCACAGATACGCAGTATTTT CASSESGITDTQYF
. . TRBJ2-2 TRBV9 TGTGCCAGCAGCTCCCAAGGGACAATGTTCGCCGGGGAGCTGTTTTTT CASSSQGTMFAGELFF
TRBD1 . TRBJ2-1 TRBV6-4 TGTGCCAGCAGTGACTCAACAGGGGGGTCCGCTGAGCAGTTCTTC CASSDSTGGSAEQFF
TRBD1 . TRBJ2-5 TRBV9 TGTGCCAGCAGCGCCACCCCAGGGGGACAAGAGACCCAGTACTTC CASSATPGGQETQYF
TRBD1 . TRBJ1-1 TRBV2 TGTGCCAGCAGTGAGGCCGGGACAGGCTCTGAAGCTTTCTTT CASSEAGTGSEAFF
TRBD2 few TRBJ2-3 TRBV5-4 TGTGCCAGCAGCACGACTAGCGGGAGGAGGAGTTCAGATACGCAGTATTTT CASSTTSGRRSSDTQYF
. . TRBJ2-7 TRBV5-1 TGCGCCAGCAGCTTCGCGTACGGGGAAGCCCCCTACGAGCAGTACTTC CASSFAYGEAPYEQYF
. many TRBJ2-2 TRBV2 TGTGCCAGCAAACTAGCTGTGAACACCGGGGAGCTGTTTTTT CASKLAVNTGELFF
. . TRBJ2-5 TRBV30 TGTGCCTGGAGTGTCCGGGAGACCCAGTACTTC CAWSVRETQYF
. . TRBJ2-2 TRBV27 TGTGCCAGCAGCCGCAACACCGGGGAGCTGTTTTTT CASSRNTGELFF
TRBD1 . TRBJ2-1 TRBV9 TGTGCCAGCAGCCCTCCGGGACAGGGGGATGAGCAGTTCTTC CASSPPGQGDEQFF
. . TRBJ2-1 TRBV29-1 TGCAGCGTTGGGCTAGCTGTAAATGAGCAGTTCTTC CSVGLAVNEQFF
TRBD2 . TRBJ2-7 TRBV7-2 TGTGCCAGCAGCTTAGAAGGCGGGAGTAACTACGAGCAGTACTTC CASSLEGGSNYEQYF
. . TRBJ2-7 TRBV6-5 TGTGCCAGCGGGCAGCTCTACGAGCAGTACTTC CASGQLYEQYF
. . TRBJ2-6 TRBV6-5 TGTGCCAGCAGTAAGGACACTTCTGGGGCCAACGTCCTGACTTTC CASSKDTSGANVLTF
. . TRBJ2-7 TRBV7-2 TGTGCCAGCAGCTTATCGTTCAGTTCCTACGAGCAGTACTTC CASSLSFSSYEQYF
. once TRBJ1-5 TRBV27 TGTGCCAGCAGTCCAGGACAATCCAATCAGCCCCAGCATTTT CASSPGQSNQPQHF
. . TRBJ1-2 TRBV7-9 TGTGCCAGCAGCCCGGGGGGGGGCAATGGCTACACCTTC CASSPGGGNGYTF
. . TRBJ1-4 TRBV6-5 TGTGCCAGCAGTTCGGGCCAAATGATTGAAAAACTGTTTTTT CASSSGQMIEKLFF
. . TRBJ2-7 TRBV4-1 TGCGCCAGCAGCCAAACGACGGGATCATCCTACGAGCAGTACTTC CASSQTTGSSYEQYF
. . TRBJ2-1 TRBV30 TGTGCCTGGAGTGTACTCGCGGCTGCGGGCCCGGTTGAGCAGTTCTTC CAWSVLAAAGPVEQFF
. . TRBJ2-7 TRBV4-3 TGCGCCAGCAGCCAAGGACTAGACCACCCCTACGAGCAGTACTTC CASSQGLDHPYEQYF
. once TRBJ1-4 TRBV7-6 TGTGCCAGCAGCTCCAGGGTGTCTAATGAAAAACTGTTTTTT CASSSRVSNEKLFF
TRBD1 . TRBJ1-1 TRBV10-1 TGCGCCAGCAGTGAGTCGATTGAGACAGGGCGAATCACTGAAGCTTTCTTT CASSESIETGRITEAFF
. . TRBJ2-7 TRBV5-5 TGTGCCAGCAGCTTTTGGTCCGGCTACGAGCAGTACTTC CASSFWSGYEQYF
. . TRBJ2-1 TRBV15 TGTGCCACCAGCAGTAACCGGTACGTTAATGGGAATGAGCAGTTCTTC CATSSNRYVNGNEQFF
. . TRBJ2-1 TRBV9 TGTGCCAGCAGCGTAGATCGGCCGGCTTCCTACAATGAGCAGTTCTTC CASSVDRPASYNEQFF
TRBD1 . TRBJ2-3 TRBV29-1 TGCAGCGTTGAAATAACCGGGACAGGGGGCGTTTGGACTCCTGGAAATACGCAGTATTTT CSVEITGTGGVWTPGNTQYF
TRBD2 . TRBJ2-7 TRBV7-2 TGTGCCAGCAGCTTAGTAGGGGGACTAGCGGGAAACTACGAGCAGTACTTC CASSLVGGLAGNYEQYF
TRBD1 . TRBJ2-5 TRBV10-1 TGCGCCAGCAGTGATTCCTTGACAGGGGACGAGACCCAGTACTTC CASSDSLTGDETQYF
TRBD1 . TRBJ2-7 TRBV28 TGTGCCAGCAGCATAGGACAGGGGGCATGGTACGAGCAGTACTTC CASSIGQGAWYEQYF
. once TRBJ2-2 TRBV4-3 TGCGCCAGCAGCCAAGCCGAGACCGGGGAGCTGTTTTTT CASSQAETGELFF
. . TRBJ2-6 TRBV10-1 TGCGCCAGCAGTGCCACGCGTCTAGAGTCTGGGGCCAACGTCCTGACTTTC CASSATRLESGANVLTF
TRBD2 . TRBJ2-1 TRBV7-9 TGTGCCAGCAGCCCCGGGACTAGCGGGAGTGGTGAGCAGTTCTTC CASSPGTSGSGEQFF
TRBD2 . TRBJ2-5 TRBV30 TGTGCCTGGGGGGAACAGCGGGAGGGCCGGGAGACCCAGTACTTC CAWGEQREGRETQYF
TRBD1 once TRBJ1-5 TRBV2 TGTGCCAGCAGTGAAGCTTGGACAGGGGGCTATCAGCCCCAGCATTTT CASSEAWTGGYQPQHF
. once TRBJ2-7 TRBV5-6 TGTGCCAGCAGCTTGTGGGACACCTTCTCCTACGAGCAGTACTTC CASSLWDTFSYEQYF
. . TRBJ1-2 TRBV6-4 TGTGCCAGCAGTACCCGTCACGGTACGACACATGGCTACACCTTC CASSTRHGTTHGYTF
TRBD2 . TRBJ2-5 TRBV18 TGTGCCAGCTCACCCAAGGGACTAGGAGGAAGAGAGACCCAGTACTTC CASSPKGLGGRETQYF
. . TRBJ1-1 TRBV7-9 TGTGCCAGCAGCTTGATTGGAACTGAAGCTTTCTTT CASSLIGTEAFF
. . TRBJ1-1 TRBV4-1 TGCGCCAGCAGCCAAGATAAACTGAACACTGAAGCTTTCTTT CASSQDKLNTEAFF
. . TRBJ1-1 TRBV19 TGTGCCAGTACTAACAGGACGGGGGGATATTATGGGGCTGAAGCTTTCTTT CASTNRTGGYYGAEAFF
. . TRBJ2-3 TRBV19 TGTGCCAGTAGTATACAGGGGCTGGTTGGCACAGATACGCAGTATTTT CASSIQGLVGTDTQYF
. once TRBJ2-3 TRBV10-3 TGTGCCATCAGTGAGTCGAAAGGGGACACAGATACGCAGTATTTT CAISESKGDTDTQYF
. . TRBJ1-4 TRBV5-1 TGCGCCAGCAACCGGGGGACTACTAATGAAAAACTGTTTTTT CASNRGTTNEKLFF
. . TRBJ1-2 TRBV11-2 TGTGCCAGCAGCCCGGCGGAGGGAAACTGGGGCTACACCTTC CASSPAEGNWGYTF
. . TRBJ1-1 TRBV6-5 TGTGCCAGCAGCCACTCGGACGGGAAGAACACTGAAGCTTTCTTT CASSHSDGKNTEAFF
. once TRBJ2-2 TRBV5-1 TGCGCCAGCAGCTTGGACGGCTTTGGGGCCGGGGAGCTGTTTTTT CASSLDGFGAGELFF
. . TRBJ2-3 TRBV7-2 TGTGCCAGCAGCTTAGTCCCTAGCTACACAGATACGCAGTATTTT CASSLVPSYTDTQYF
. . TRBJ1-3 TRBV9 TGTGCCAGCAGCGGGAAGACCACCCTGGGAAACACCATATATTTT CASSGKTTLGNTIYF